This is a list of T cell receptor beta chains from one sample in a study of OX40 agonist ivuxolimab in advanced cancers. Sequencing was performed with immunoSEQ multiplex PCR; in TCRdb, only in-frame clones are kept and a portion is missing. The table shows 70,000 to 85,000 clones, with roughly 84% occurring only once. Material: CD4+ or CD8+ T cells sorted from blood, obtained in a trial of the OX40 agonist ivuxolimab. The receptors derive from an adult with an advanced solid tumor such as melanoma, head and neck, liver or kidney cancer. CDR3s include the opening cysteine and the closing phenylalanine or tryptophan. Fields, in order: V gene, D gene, clone size, J gene, CDR3 DNA, CDR3 protein. A D gene is named only where the DNA matches it firmly. Expanded clones are given a class, and other clones once, few, many or no size at all.

TRBV19,-,-,TRBJ2-7,TGTGCCAGTAGTATAAGGGGGTCTGACAGGCCCACCTACGAGCAGTACTTC,CASSIRGSDRPTYEQYF
TRBV19,-,-,TRBJ1-3,TGTGCCAGTAGCCGGCTTCAGACTGGAAACACCATATATTTT,CASSRLQTGNTIYF
TRBV7-6,-,-,TRBJ1-1,TGTGCCAGCAGCCAGCGGGGCTACACTGAAGCTTTCTTT,CASSQRGYTEAFF
TRBV6-1,TRBD1,-,TRBJ2-3,TGTGCCAGCAGTGAAACCTGGACAGGGGCTAGCACAGATACGCAGTATTTT,CASSETWTGASTDTQYF
TRBV18,-,-,TRBJ1-2,TGTGCCAGCGCCGACCGGGACACGGGAGCCGCTAACTATGGCTACACCTTC,CASADRDTGAANYGYTF
TRBV5-1,-,-,TRBJ1-4,TGCGCCAGCAGCTCGGGAGAGACAGCAACTAATGAAAAACTGTTTTTT,CASSSGETATNEKLFF
TRBV18,-,-,TRBJ2-7,TGTGCCAGCTCCCCCCGGACTGGCTCCTACGAGCAGTACTTC,CASSPRTGSYEQYF
TRBV5-4,TRBD2,few,TRBJ2-7,TGTGCCAGCAGCTTGCAGGGACTAGCGGGCGAGCAGTACTTC,CASSLQGLAGEQYF
TRBV14,-,-,TRBJ2-5,TGTGCCAGCAGCCAAAACTGGCAAGGGACCCAGTACTTC,CASSQNWQGTQYF
TRBV6-5,-,-,TRBJ2-1,TGTGCCAGCAGTCGCGGCGATGAGCAGTTCTTC,CASSRGDEQFF
TRBV30,-,-,TRBJ1-1,TGTGCCTGGAGTCCGGGCCAGAACACTGAAGCTTTCTTT,CAWSPGQNTEAFF
TRBV5-1,-,-,TRBJ1-4,TGCGCCAGCAGCCCACGGACTGACCCTAATGAAAAACTGTTTTTT,CASSPRTDPNEKLFF
TRBV27,TRBD2,once,TRBJ2-3,TGTGCCAGCAGCGAAGGCGGGACTAGCTTTGGTTCGCAGTATTTT,CASSEGGTSFGSQYF
TRBV6-1,-,few,TRBJ2-4,TGTGCCAGCAGTAGGGGTTTCGAAAACATTCAGTACTTC,CASSRGFENIQYF
TRBV28,-,few,TRBJ1-1,TGTGCCAGCAGTTTAGGGCCCCAAAAGGCTCGAGCTTTCTTT,CASSLGPQKARAFF
TRBV4-2,-,-,TRBJ1-2,TGTGCCAGCAGCCAACCTCCAGGGAACTATGGCTACACCTTC,CASSQPPGNYGYTF
TRBV9,-,-,TRBJ1-1,TGTGCCAGCAGCGTAGTCAGTCAAGCGAACACTGAAGCTTTCTTT,CASSVVSQANTEAFF
TRBV5-4,-,-,TRBJ1-3,TGTGCCAGCAGCTTTGAGGCCGGGTACGGAAACACCATATATTTT,CASSFEAGYGNTIYF
TRBV7-2,-,-,TRBJ2-1,TGTGCCAGCAGCTCGGTCAGTCTCGGTGAGCAGTTCTTC,CASSSVSLGEQFF
TRBV10-3,-,few,TRBJ1-6,TGTGCCATCAGGGGGACAAAGGAGTCACCCCTCCACTTT,CAIRGTKESPLHF
TRBV7-2,TRBD1,-,TRBJ1-5,TGTGCCAGCAGCTTATTTGGACAGGTGGATTTGGAGCCCCAGCATTTT,CASSLFGQVDLEPQHF
TRBV7-9,-,-,TRBJ2-7,TGTGCCAGCAGTTCGGACAGCCCAGGGAGGCTTTACGAGCAGTACTTC,CASSSDSPGRLYEQYF
TRBV28,-,-,TRBJ1-2,TGTGCCAGCAGGATTCATCGTACAATCTATGGCTACACCTTC,CASRIHRTIYGYTF
TRBV7-2,-,once,TRBJ2-7,TGTGCCAGCAGCCCACTTAGATCGGGGGACGAGCAGTACTTC,CASSPLRSGDEQYF
TRBV5-4,-,-,TRBJ2-7,TGTGCCAGCAGCTCAGAGACACGAACCATAAACGAGCAGTACTTC,CASSSETRTINEQYF
TRBV5-1,-,-,TRBJ1-5,TGCGCCAGCAGCTTGGGTACGAGTCAGCCCCAGCATTTT,CASSLGTSQPQHF
TRBV27,TRBD1,-,TRBJ2-5,TGTGCCAGCAGCACTATGGACAGGTCCCCCAGGAACTTC,CASSTMDRSPRNF
TRBV4-2,-,once,TRBJ2-7,TGTGCCAGCAGCCATCCGCCGCCTTCGGGCGAGCAGTACTTC,CASSHPPPSGEQYF
TRBV10-3,-,-,TRBJ2-7,TGTGCCATCAGTGACCCCGAGAGGACCTACGAGCAGTACTTC,CAISDPERTYEQYF